This TCR beta chain was documented in a study of T cell clonality in common variable immunodeficiency. Sequencing was performed with immunoSEQ multiplex PCR; in TCRdb, only in-frame clones are kept and a portion is missing. This repertoire holds about 31,000 clones, and none appear only once. This clone showed up many times. Its antigen is undetermined. The read finishes 3 residues shy of the CDR3 end, and the germline J gene is used to complete it. The ends lost 3 bases at V and 0 bases at J; junction bases unmatched: 13. Germline loops: CDR1 SGHRS, CDR2 YFSETQ. This CDR3 spans 18 amino acids. Each donor provided roughly 4.5 to 8.5 ml of heparinized whole blood. Overall study findings and caveats: CVID subjects shared fewer TCRbeta clones than healthy controls did. Common variable immunodeficiency TCR beta sequences reportedly had fewer deletions and N-nucleotide insertions. Compared with healthy controls, CVID subjects showed increased TCRbeta clonality, mostly in about a third.

The sequence derives from a person aged 18 to 75 in good health. The material sequenced was peripheral blood mononuclear cells. This rearrangement joins TRBV5-1 to TRBJ2-7; the match to TRBD2 covers 9 bases. CDR3 region: CASSSKVGAGGLSYEQYF. The covered CDR3 bases are TGCGCCAGCAGCTCCAAAGTGGGAGCGGGAGGCCTCTCCTACGAG.